This TCR beta chain was identified during a study of identical twins. V shed 5 bases and J shed 11 bases, with 16 bases lying between them. The CDR3 length is 13 residues. Per germline, CDR1 SSHAT and CDR2 FNYEAQ (reference sequence). Each CDR3 protein is one row after TCRdb ran MiXCR on the 5' RACE reads. The sample carries nearly 650,000 distinct CDR3 sequences, 7.1% recorded once. These records were also assigned to another study, of yellow fever vaccine responses in identical twins.

The source of this sequence is a woman aged 18-29 years in good health. V gene TRBV7-7 combines with J gene TRBJ2-1, with D perhaps TRBD2 (6 bases). Input material: PBMCs. The CDR3 sequence: CASSPVGTLQQFF. CDR3 in DNA: TGTGCCAGCAGCCCAGTTGGGACTCTACAGCAGTTCTTC.